This TCR beta chain came from a study of cytomegalovirus exposure and HLA in healthy donors. This PCR relied on a set of 60 Vbeta primers and 13 Jbeta primers. Assay: immunoSEQ multiplex PCR; the TCRdb copy retains only in-frame clones and omits some. The repertoire has 100,000 or so clones, roughly 82% of them found once; the top ten carry more than 3%. CDR1 is SGHDT, CDR2 YYEEEE, per germline. This CDR3 has 14 amino acids. V shed 2 bases and J shed 3 bases, with 11 bases lying between them. The study sampled nominally healthy donors, though unrecorded immune exposures were likely. About this clone itself: Its antigen is as yet unknown.

Study outcomes and limitations: Confirmation was obtained in vitro that three CMV-associated chains are specific for CMV antigens. Cytomegalovirus-associated TCR beta chains were listed, numbering 150 to 200.

V is TRBV5-6 and J is TRBJ2-5; D is undetermined. The TCR originated in a man aged 30-40 years in good health and CMV-seropositive. The specimen sequenced was PBMCs. The CDR3 is CASSFGEKKETQYF. CDR3 DNA: TGTGCCAGCAGCTTCGGAGAAAAAAAAGAGACCCAGTACTTC.